These 30 T cell receptor beta chains came from one sample sequenced in a study of cytomegalovirus exposure and HLA in healthy donors. This PCR relied on a set of 60 Vbeta primers and 13 Jbeta primers. The repertoire was sequenced with immunoSEQ multiplex PCR; TCRdb's copy has only in-frame clones and lacks some. This table has roughly 81,000 clones, over 75% appearing once. Specimen: PBMCs. The receptors stem from a boy younger than 18 in good health and CMV-seronegative.

The chain is built from TRBV10-1 and TRBJ2-7, with D perhaps TRBD1 (5 bases). The V gene lost 2 bases and the J gene lost 5 bases, with 13 bases spanning the gap. This CDR3 comprises 14 residues. Germline-derived CDR1 and CDR2 are WNHNN and SYGVQD (reference sequence). In nucleotides, the CDR3 is TGCGCCAGCAGTGAGGTGGCAGGGTTACACGAGCAGTACTTC. Translation: CASSEVAGLHEQYF.

CDR3 region: CASSLAREVDEQYF. Here the CDR3 DNA reads TGCGCCAGCAGCTTGGCCAGGGAGGTGGACGAGCAGTACTTC. The rearrangement uses TRBV5-1 and TRBJ2-7, with a possible D match to TRBD2 (6 bases). Trimming left V 0 bases short and J 5 bases short, with 12 bases between. CDR1 SGHRS and CDR2 YFSETQ come from the germline V gene. This CDR3 contains 14 residues.

Only a few counts were recorded for this clone. The chain carries TRBV27 and TRBJ2-7; 7 bases are shared with TRBD1. Trimming took 6 bases from V and 3 from J; bases not matched to a gene: 8. CDR1 and CDR2 (germline): MNHEY, SMNVEV (reference sequence). The length of the CDR3 is 14 residues. The CDR3 sequence: CASRARQGIYEQYF. CDR3 nucleotides: TGTGCCAGCAGGGCCCGACAGGGTATCTACGAGCAGTACTTC.

V usage is TRBV7-9 and J usage is TRBJ1-3, with a tentative D call TRBD1 (6 bases). The V gene's germline CDR1 is SEHNR and CDR2 FQNEAQ (reference sequence). V was pared by 4 bases and J by 5 bases, with 12 bases between. There are 14 residues in the CDR3. CDR3 bases: TGTGCCAGCAGCTATACAGGGCGGAGAAACACCATATATTTT. This translates into CASSYTGRRNTIYF.

This clone was detected only once. This chain connects TRBV6-1 to TRBJ1-2; 9 nucleotides agree with TRBD1. Germline V gene lookup returns CDR1 MNHNS and CDR2 SASEGT. V lost 2 bases and J lost 3; bases outside the gene matches: 7. The CDR3 extends over 16 amino acids. In DNA, the CDR3 is TGTGCCAGCAGTGAATTCTCGGGGACAGGGCACTATGGCTACACCTTC. Translation gives CASSEFSGTGHYGYTF.

This rearrangement joins TRBV6-5 to TRBJ1-5; D might be TRBD1 (5 bases). The CDR3 loop spans 13 amino acids. The V gene lost 6 bases and the J gene lost 5 bases, with 11 bases spanning the gap. Germline values: CDR1 MNHEY, CDR2 SVGAGI. CDR3 in amino acids: CASRRKQDQPQHF. The DNA of the CDR3 is TGTGCCAGCAGACGTAAACAGGATCAGCCCCAGCATTTT.

This clone showed up just once. The J gene is TRBJ2-1, the V gene TRBV7-2, with TRBD1 as a possible D gene (6 bases). This CDR3 spans 15 amino acids. V was pared by 0 bases and J by 9 bases, with 15 bases between. Germline lookup yields CDR1 SGHTA and CDR2 FQGNSA. The CDR3 reads CASSLAGRGSPEQFF. The CDR3 coding sequence is TGTGCCAGCAGCTTAGCGGGAAGGGGGAGTCCTGAGCAGTTCTTC.

The chain recombines TRBV7-9 with TRBJ2-7; D uncertain. V dropped 1 base and J dropped 7 bases, with 14 bases sitting between them. The CDR3 runs to 14 residues. Germline CDR1 SEHNR, CDR2 FQNEAQ (reference sequence). The CDR3 nucleotides read TGTGCCAGCAGCTTAGTAGTTGGTTTCGGGGAGCAGTACTTC. This sequence encodes CASSLVVGFGEQYF.

This chain joins TRBV30 and TRBJ1-1; the D is unclear. V shed 2 bases and J shed 1 base, with 17 bases lying between them. There are 16 residues in the CDR3. Germline assignment: CDR1 GTSNPN and CDR2 SVGIG (reference sequence). CDR3 residues: CAWSPPKSKRNTEAFF. CDR3 nucleotides: TGTGCCTGGAGTCCTCCGAAGTCAAAGAGGAACACTGAAGCTTTCTTT.

This clone was found once. The rearrangement links TRBV4-3 to TRBJ2-7, with 8 bases matching TRBD1. The CDR3 runs to 13 residues. V trimming: 6 bases; J trimming: 6 bases; junction bases outside the gene matches: 7. Germline CDR1 and CDR2: LGHNA and YSLEER. DNA of the CDR3: TGCGCCAGCAGTCCTACAGGGGGATTCGAGCAGTACTTC. Its protein is CASSPTGGFEQYF.

A few counts support this clone. This chain joins TRBV27 and TRBJ2-1; 11 nucleotides line up with TRBD2. With V trimmed by 3 bases and J by 6 bases, 4 bases remained unmatched. CDR1 and CDR2 (germline): MNHEY, SMNVEV (reference sequence). This CDR3 spans 15 amino acids. The DNA of the CDR3 is TGTGCCAGCAGTTTTAGCGGGGGGGCAGGCAATGAGCAGTTCTTC. It specifies CASSFSGGAGNEQFF.

This clone was picked up a small number of times. The V gene is TRBV9, the J gene TRBJ2-1, with a possible D match to TRBD1 (5 bases). The CDR3 spans 12 residues. Germline V CDR1 and CDR2: SGDLS, YYNGEE. The V and J ends lost 0 bases and 7 bases respectively, with 5 bases between them. DNA for the CDR3: TGTGCCAGCAGCGTAGAGGGGAATGAGCAGTTCTTC. It codes for CASSVEGNEQFF.

The chain links TRBV4-1 to TRBJ1-3; possible D gene TRBD1, 6 bases. V lost 1 base and J 1 base, leaving 8 bases between the germline ends. The CDR3 consists of 15 residues. The germline gives CDR1 MGHRA, CDR2 YSYEKL. CDR3 protein: CASSQVGTSGNTIYF. The CDR3 DNA reads as TGCGCCAGCAGCCAAGTGGGGACATCTGGAAACACCATATATTTT.

V usage is TRBV28 and J usage is TRBJ1-1, with a weak D call TRBD1 (5 bases). Per germline, CDR1 MDHEN and CDR2 SYDVKM. V dropped 1 base and J dropped 0 bases, with 9 bases sitting between them. This CDR3 region has 15 residues. The CDR3 here is CASSLYPGVNTEAFF. The CDR3 nucleotides are TGTGCCAGCAGTTTATATCCGGGGGTGAACACTGAAGCTTTCTTT.

The chain joins TRBV12-2 to TRBJ1-5; TRBD1, the table's D call, lacks a check against the DNA. TRBV12-2 is a known pseudogene. The CDR3 length is 17 residues. Written as DNA, the CDR3 is TGTGCAAGTCGCTTAGGGGGGGGCAGGGGGCCGAATCAGCCCCAGCATTTT. It codes for CASRLGGGRGPNQPQHF.

V gene TRBV29-1 combines with J gene TRBJ2-5, with 11 bases that match TRBD2. J lost 6 bases, V lost 5 bases, and 20 bases had no gene match. This CDR3 has 18 amino acids. CDR1 is SQVTM and CDR2 is ANQGSEA in the germline V gene. CDR3 residues: CSVSKLAGVFGPSKTQYF. The CDR3 DNA sequence: TGCAGCGTTTCGAAACTAGCGGGAGTATTTGGGCCGTCAAAGACCCAGTACTTC. The full variable domain, its missing parts supplied by reference TRBV29-1 and TRBJ2-5, is SAVISQKPSRDICQRGTSLTIQCQVDSQVTMMFWYRQQPGQSLTLIATANQGSEATYESGFVIDKFPISRPNLTFSTLTVSNMSPEDSSIYLCSVSKLAGVFGPSKTQYFGPGTRLLVL.

This clone has only a few counts. The chain recombines TRBV4-3 with TRBJ1-4, with TRBD1 matching 11 bases. V dropped 3 bases and J dropped 5; count of bases not matched to a gene: 2. The V gene's germline CDR1 is LGHNA and CDR2 YSLEER. This CDR3 spans 15 amino acids. This chain's CDR3 is CASSHGDRGNEKLFF. DNA of the CDR3: TGCGCCAGCAGCCACGGGGACAGGGGGAATGAAAAACTGTTTTTT.

The chain joins TRBV6-5 to TRBJ2-3; TRBD2 is a possible D gene (6 bases). The germline CDR1 and CDR2 sequences are MNHEY and SVGAGI. The length of the CDR3 is 16 residues. V was cut by 2 bases and J by 4 bases, with 16 bases left in between. The CDR3 sequence: CASSYKAGSGADTQYF. CDR3 coding DNA: TGTGCCAGCAGTTACAAGGCGGGTTCGGGGGCAGATACGCAGTATTTT.

The V gene is TRBV4-3, the J gene TRBJ2-1, with TRBD2 matching 11 bases. V shed 4 bases, J shed 6 bases, and the junction held 8 bases outside the gene matches. In germline, CDR1 is LGHNA, CDR2 YSLEER. CDR3 length: 16 amino acids. CDR3 amino acids: CASSPRGSGGANEQFF. The CDR3 DNA is TGCGCCAGCAGCCCCCGGGGTAGCGGGGGGGCCAATGAGCAGTTCTTC.

The rearrangement links TRBV7-9 to TRBJ1-2; a possible D gene is TRBD1 (6 bases). V lost 4 bases and J 7 bases, leaving 13 bases between the germline ends. The CDR3 is 13 amino acids. Germline loops: CDR1 SEHNR, CDR2 FQNEAQ (reference sequence). The CDR3 DNA is TGTGCCAGCAGCTCAACAGGGATGGGTGGCTACACCTTC. Protein: CASSSTGMGGYTF.

The chain carries TRBV7-6 and TRBJ2-5; 9 bases fit TRBD1. CDR1 is SGHVS and CDR2 is FNYEAQ in the germline V gene. The CDR3 loop spans 17 amino acids. J gave up 5 bases and V 3 bases, and 13 bases lay outside the gene matches. DNA of the CDR3: TGTGCCAGCAGCTTCGGGACAGGGTATGGTCTTGGGGAGACCCAGTACTTC. It codes for CASSFGTGYGLGETQYF.

This clone was detected a few times. The chain joins TRBV5-1 to TRBJ1-1; a possible D gene is TRBD1 (6 bases). The CDR3 covers 17 residues. V lost 4 bases to trimming and J lost 0 bases, with 19 bases between them. Germline assignment: CDR1 SGHRS and CDR2 YFSETQ. The CDR3 loop is CASSPRAGTIMNTEAFF. The CDR3 coding sequence is TGCGCCAGCAGCCCTAGGGCCGGGACAATCATGAACACTGAAGCTTTCTTT.

This sequence joins TRBV7-2 and TRBJ2-5, with D perhaps TRBD1 (7 bases). The CDR3 consists of 18 residues. V lost 5 bases, J lost 0 bases, and 22 bases lay in between. The V gene's germline CDR1 is SGHTA and CDR2 FQGNSA. Here the CDR3 reads CASSPGGLTGVHQETQYF. The CDR3 nucleotides read TGTGCCAGCAGCCCCGGAGGGCTAACAGGGGTGCACCAAGAGACCCAGTACTTC.

V is TRBV30 and J is TRBJ2-2, with 10 positions matching TRBD1. The CDR3 consists of 15 residues. V dropped 3 bases and J dropped 5; count of bases not matched to a gene: 6. The germline V gene has CDR1 GTSNPN and CDR2 SVGIG (reference sequence). This CDR3 is CAWRPRDRGTGELFF. The CDR3 nucleotides read TGTGCCTGGAGGCCACGGGACAGGGGAACCGGGGAGCTGTTTTTT.

A few counts support this clone. Its ends do not fully match the called genes, so a read error is possible. The chain uses TRBV6-4 and TRBJ2-1, with 10 bases aligning to TRBD2. The length of the CDR3 is 14 residues. CDR1 and CDR2 (germline): MRHNA, SNTAGT. The CDR3 nucleotides are TGTGCCAGCAGCGACTCCGGGACTAGCGATGAGCAGTTCTTC. Translated, it gives CASSDSGTSDEQFF.

The chain uses TRBV9 and TRBJ1-2, with 8 bases aligning to TRBD1. The junction had 11 bases not matched to a gene; V was cut back by 3 bases and J by 10 bases. The germline CDR1 and CDR2 sequences are SGDLS and YYNGEE. The CDR3 consists of 14 residues. In DNA form, the CDR3 reads TGTGCCAGCAGCGCCCCCGGGACAGGAGACTACTACACCTTC. It is translated as CASSAPGTGDYYTF.

CDR3 DNA: TGCAGCGGTTGGGCATGGGAGACCCAGTACTTC. Protein: CSGWAWETQYF. The genes are TRBV29-1 and TRBJ2-5; D remains ambiguous. This CDR3 has 11 amino acids. V gave up 7 bases and J gave up 5 bases, with 11 bases separating them. Per the germline V gene, CDR1 is SQVTM and CDR2 is ANQGSEA.

The chain employs TRBV21-1 and TRBJ2-1; the table names TRBD2, a call not compared with the DNA. TRBV21-1 is an annotated pseudogene. The CDR3 consists of 15 residues. As DNA, the CDR3 is TGTGCCAGCCGGAGGACTAGCGGGAGGGCCGCTGAGCAGTTCTTC. Amino acids: CASRRTSGRAAEQFF.

The rearrangement joins TRBV5-1 to TRBJ2-7; maybe TRBD1 (5 bases). The CDR3 spans 13 residues. V lost 4 bases, J lost 5 bases, and 13 bases lay in between. The germline V gene has CDR1 SGHRS and CDR2 YFSETQ. The CDR3 sequence: CASSEPRQNEQYF. The CDR3 coding sequence is TGCGCCAGCAGCGAACCTAGACAGAACGAGCAGTACTTC.

The rearrangement joins TRBV4-1 to TRBJ2-7; TRBD1 agrees at 9 bases. The CDR3 contains 16 residues. Trimming cost V 1 base and J 2 bases; bases outside gene matches: 6. Germline V gene data show CDR1 as MGHRA and CDR2 as YSYEKL. The CDR3 DNA is TGCGCCAGCAGCCAAGTGGGACAGGGAAGTGCCTACGAGCAGTACTTC. It codes for CASSQVGQGSAYEQYF.